One T cell receptor (beta chain) is described in this entry. The antigen remains undetermined. Trimming removed 7 bases from V and 5 bases from J; junction bases left unmatched: 14. CDR3 length: 15 residues. Germline V gene sequence: CDR1 SGHTS, CDR2 YDEGEE. The data belong to a study of early T cells in non-severe SARS-CoV-2 infection. Study details: Unpaired chains resulted from sequencing bulk RNA of unsorted whole blood.

Study-level findings and limits: Matching results from VDJdb favored anti-spike CD8 responses, leaving private and CD4 specificities undetected.

In the library, individual cDNA molecules carried attached unique molecular identifiers. TCRdb ran MiXCR on the 5' RACE reads and lists one entry per CDR3 protein. The sample has under 60,000 distinct CDR3 sequences; about 5.6% are singletons. The chain joins TRBV5-8 to TRBJ1-1; 7 bases align to TRBD1. The origin of this receptor is an adult who was a healthcare worker with PCR-confirmed SARS-CoV-2 infection or an uninfected control (not recorded which). Material for sequencing was whole blood. The CDR3 is CASRPDRARGTEAFF. As DNA, the CDR3 is TGTGCCAGCCGCCCAGACAGGGCGCGGGGGACTGAAGCTTTCTTT.